This TCR beta chain was found in a study of blood T cell repertoires in COVID-19. Study as a whole: The United States, Italy and Spain were the sources of the acute and convalescent COVID-19 samples. In each case, the material was cDNA or gDNA derived from T cells, B-cell-depleted T cells, or PBMCs.

CDR1 KGHSH and CDR2 LQKENI come from the germline V gene. This CDR3 spans 16 amino acids. Unmatched junction bases numbered 4, after V lost 1 base and J lost 2 bases. Study processing details: For nucleated cells, counts were estimated from reference gene primer amplification. Sequenced by immunoSEQ multiplex PCR; TCRdb stores in-frame clones only, minus some. Clonal size and the V and J genes are those of that table, whereas D and trimming came from the DNA. Of some 250,000 clones listed, around 83% are singletons. This receptor was obtained from a woman in her sixties with active or convalescent COVID-19. Sequenced sample: peripheral blood. This chain connects TRBV18 to TRBJ1-2; 10 positions agree with TRBD1. The CDR3 loop reads CASSPQGQGGNYGYTF. The CDR3 region has the DNA TGTGCCAGCTCACCACAAGGACAGGGGGGAAACTATGGCTACACCTTC.